These 29 T cell receptor beta chains came from one sample sequenced in a study of CD8 T cells in Susac syndrome. An input of 0.5 to 1 ug of RNA was subjected to reverse transcription using random hexamers. TCRdb passed the immunoSEQ multiplex PCR reads through MiXCR, listing each CDR3 protein once. The profile shows about 160,000 distinct CDR3 sequences, 85% to 95% of them singletons. Material for sequencing was CD4+ T cells from PBMCs. The receptors originated from a human donor in good health.

The gene calls are TRBV6-1 and TRBJ1-6, with D maybe TRBD1 (6 bases). Trimming cost V 1 base and J 9 bases, with 13 bases left between them. The CDR3 has 15 residues. The V gene's germline CDR1 is MNHNS and CDR2 SASEGT. The CDR3 here is CASSEGGATASPLHF. CDR3 in DNA: TGTGCCAGCAGTGAAGGGGGGGCCACAGCTTCACCCCTCCACTTT.

V usage is TRBV10-3 and J usage is TRBJ2-7, with D possibly being TRBD1 (5 bases). Germline V gene data show CDR1 as ENHRY and CDR2 as SYGVKD. The ends were cut back, 11 bases at V and 5 bases at J, with 13 bases in the middle. The CDR3 runs 11 residues. DNA of the CDR3: TGTGCCTCAGGGAACGTCAACGAGCAGTACTTC. Protein product: CASGNVNEQYF.

This chain joins TRBV20-1 and TRBJ2-3; 9 bases agree with TRBD2. This CDR3 is built from 15 residues. J was trimmed by 4 bases and V by 0 bases; bases with no gene match: 5. Looked up from germline, CDR1 is DFQATT and CDR2 is SNEGSKA (reference sequence). The CDR3: CSARDGGGAADTQYF. CDR3 nucleotide sequence: TGCAGTGCTAGAGATGGCGGGGGGGCCGCAGATACGCAGTATTTT.

V and J are TRBV13 and TRBJ2-7; 8 bases fit TRBD1. The V and J ends lost 5 bases and 5 bases, in that order; junction bases with no gene match: 8. Germline lookup yields CDR1 PRHDT and CDR2 FYEKMQ (reference sequence). This CDR3 is built from 14 residues. CDR3 protein: CASSLRTGTHEQYF. For the CDR3, the DNA is TGTGCCAGCAGCCTCCGGACAGGGACCCACGAGCAGTACTTC.

In its sample, this clonotype was seen once. This chain links TRBV7-6 with TRBJ2-3, with 9 bases matching TRBD2. V shed 3 bases and J 2 bases; nucleotides not matched to a gene: 6. The CDR3 runs 16 residues. Germline V gene lookup returns CDR1 SGHVS and CDR2 FNYEAQ. The CDR3 DNA reads TGTGCCAGCAGCTTCATAGCGGGGGCCCCCACAGATACGCAGTATTTT. Protein sequence: CASSFIAGAPTDTQYF.

The V call is TRBV6-6, the J call TRBJ1-5; D gene unclear. There are 16 residues in the CDR3. The V gene's germline CDR1 is MNHNY and CDR2 SVGAGI (reference sequence). V gave up 5 bases and J gave up 0 bases, with 14 bases separating them. CDR3 residues: CASSPYLDHSNQPQHF. CDR3 sequence (DNA): TGTGCCAGCAGTCCCTACCTCGACCATAGCAATCAGCCCCAGCATTTT.

This rearrangement joins TRBV20-1 to TRBJ1-2; D gene unclear. CDR1 is DFQATT, CDR2 SNEGSKA, per germline (reference sequence). Trimming took 4 bases from V and 8 from J, leaving 14 bases between them. The CDR3 has 12 residues. The CDR3 nucleotides are TGCAGTGCTACCCCGCGCCCCGAAGGCTACACCTTC. Amino acid sequence: CSATPRPEGYTF.

This clonotype was seen a single time. The chain couples TRBV20-1 to TRBJ1-2, with 7 bases matching TRBD1. The CDR3 is 10 amino acids. In germline, CDR1 is DFQATT, CDR2 SNEGSKA (reference sequence). V trimming: 5 bases; J trimming: 8 bases; junction bases outside the gene matches: 2. The CDR3 bases are TGCAGTGCTGCAGGGGGGGGCTACACCTTC. Its protein product is CSAAGGGYTF.

The gene calls are TRBV2 and TRBJ2-7, with D possibly TRBD1 on 5 matching bases. CDR1 SNHLY and CDR2 FYNNEI come from the germline V gene. The CDR3 extends over 11 amino acids. V was trimmed by 7 bases and J by 2 bases, leaving 6 bases between them. The CDR3 DNA reads TGTGCCAGCACGACAGCCTACGAGCAGTACTTC. Its protein is CASTTAYEQYF.

The chain carries TRBV6-5 and TRBJ1-2; no reliable D call. Trimming shortened V by 6 bases and J by 8 bases, and 10 bases separated the two germline ends. CDR3 length: 11 residues. From germline, CDR1 is MNHEY and CDR2 SVGAGI. The CDR3 region is CASRGLQGYTF. CDR3 DNA sequence: TGTGCCAGCAGAGGTCTTCAGGGCTACACCTTC.

This rearrangement joins TRBV18 to TRBJ1-6; D perhaps matches TRBD1 (6 bases). The germline CDR1 and CDR2 sequences are KGHSH and LQKENI. The CDR3 contains 16 residues. V was cut by 3 bases and J by 7 bases, with 16 bases left in between. The CDR3 sequence: CASSPGLGGLNSPLHF. The CDR3 DNA is TGTGCCAGCTCACCCGGATTGGGGGGGCTGAATTCACCCCTCCACTTT.

This chain joins TRBV6-6 and TRBJ1-2; D is uncertain. The CDR3 consists of 15 residues. The germline V and J ends were trimmed by 0 bases and 4 bases, with 12 bases remaining between them. The germline gives CDR1 MNHNY, CDR2 SVGAGI (reference sequence). The CDR3 DNA reads as TGTGCCAGCAGTTACTCCCCCCAGGTCACCTATGGCTACACCTTC. It translates to CASSYSPQVTYGYTF.

The V call is TRBV30, the J call TRBJ2-1, with a possible D match to TRBD1 (6 bases). V gave up 3 bases and J gave up 0 bases, with 21 bases separating them. The CDR3 length is 18 residues. The germline gives CDR1 GTSNPN, CDR2 SVGIG (reference sequence). The CDR3 DNA is TGTGCCTGGAGGGGGCAGGGGCGCTATCCCTCCTCCTACAATGAGCAGTTCTTC. Translated, it gives CAWRGQGRYPSSYNEQFF.

The genes are TRBV10-3 and TRBJ2-7; 8 bases map to TRBD1. Per germline, CDR1 ENHRY and CDR2 SYGVKD. J was trimmed by 2 bases and V by 8 bases; bases with no gene match: 11. CDR3 length equals 15 residues. CDR3 DNA: TGTGCCATCGGTAGGGATGGACAGGGTGCCTACGAGCAGTACTTC. Translating it yields CAIGRDGQGAYEQYF.

The genes are TRBV5-1 and TRBJ2-5, with D perhaps assigned TRBD1 or TRBD2 (5 bases each). The germline CDR1 and CDR2 sequences are SGHRS and YFSETQ. This CDR3 region has 13 residues. Trimming left V 4 bases short and J 4 bases short, with 11 bases between. The CDR3 DNA is TGCGCCAGCAGCGTCCGGGACCTAGAGACCCAGTACTTC. Translating gives CASSVRDLETQYF.

In this sample, this clonotype turned up once. The chain uses TRBV3-1 and TRBJ1-2; D is unresolved. Trimming took 3 bases from V and 4 from J, leaving 21 bases between them. The CDR3 sequence is 17 residues long. Germline-derived CDR1 and CDR2 are LGHDT and YNNKEL (reference sequence). The CDR3 sequence is CASSHTPTEIHSYGYTF. CDR3 bases: TGTGCCAGCAGCCACACTCCCACAGAGATTCATAGCTATGGCTACACCTTC. Based on the CDR3 plus reference TRBV3-1 and TRBJ1-2, the full variable domain is DTAVSQTPKYLVTQMGNDKSIKCEQNLGHDTMYWYKQDSKKFLKIMFSYNNKELIINETVPNRFSPKSPDKAHLNLHINSLELGDSAVYFCASSHTPTEIHSYGYTFGSGTRLTVV.

The rearrangement joins TRBV5-1 to TRBJ2-3, with 9 bases lining up with TRBD2. Per germline, CDR1 SGHRS and CDR2 YFSETQ. Trimming removed 6 bases from V and 3 bases from J; junction bases left unmatched: 17. CDR3 length: 18 amino acids. CDR3 region: CASNYGNGSGGPTDTQYF. DNA for the CDR3: TGCGCCAGCAACTACGGTAATGGGAGCGGGGGGCCGACAGATACGCAGTATTTT.

V is TRBV29-1 and J is TRBJ2-5; D is perhaps TRBD1 (5 bases). The CDR3 runs to 12 residues. The V gene's germline CDR1 is SQVTM and CDR2 ANQGSEA. Trimming took 6 bases from V and 2 from J, leaving 10 bases between them. As DNA, the CDR3 is TGCAGCGTGACAGCGAAACAAGAGACCCAGTACTTC. Residues: CSVTAKQETQYF.

The rearrangement uses TRBV7-2 and TRBJ2-7, with 11 bases lining up with TRBD2. Trimming removed 6 bases from V and 3 bases from J; junction bases left unmatched: 10. Germline assignment: CDR1 SGHTA and CDR2 FQGNSA. The CDR3 covers 16 residues. The CDR3 DNA reads as TGTGCCAGCAGTTTCCTTCTAGCGGGGGGCCACTACGAGCAGTACTTC. It codes for CASSFLLAGGHYEQYF.

The chain joins TRBV4-1 to TRBJ1-2; D is undetermined. Looked up from germline, CDR1 is MGHRA and CDR2 is YSYEKL. The CDR3 loop spans 15 amino acids. The V gene lost 0 bases and the J gene lost 3 bases, with 11 bases spanning the gap. The CDR3 region is CASSQEKGLDYGYTF. CDR3 DNA sequence: TGCGCCAGCAGCCAAGAAAAGGGTTTGGACTATGGCTACACCTTC.

The V and J genes are TRBV5-4 and TRBJ2-3; D tentatively fits TRBD1 or TRBD2 (5 bases each). The germline V and J ends were trimmed by 4 bases and 0 bases, with 12 bases remaining between them. Germline CDR1 reads SGHNT; CDR2 reads YYREEE (reference sequence). This CDR3 has 15 amino acids. DNA for the CDR3: TGTGCCAGCAGCGCCGGGACGTATAGCACAGATACGCAGTATTTT. Translating it yields CASSAGTYSTDTQYF.

This chain connects TRBV29-1 to TRBJ1-1; D unresolved. The CDR3 extends over 13 amino acids. CDR1 and CDR2 (germline): SQVTM, ANQGSEA. Trimming took 6 bases from V and 3 from J, leaving 14 bases between them. CDR3 DNA sequence: TGCAGCGTCAGCCTAGGTGTGGACACTGAAGCTTTCTTT. Encoded protein: CSVSLGVDTEAFF.

V usage is TRBV18 and J usage is TRBJ1-2; a weak D match, TRBD1 (6 bases). The germline V gene encodes CDR1 KGHSH and CDR2 LQKENI. Between the trimmed V and J ends, which lost 3 bases and 8 bases, there was a span of 13 bases. This CDR3 is built from 13 residues. The CDR3 DNA reads TGTGCCAGCTCACCCACGGGACAAGTGGGCTACACCTTC. Translating gives CASSPTGQVGYTF.

The gene calls are TRBV7-2 and TRBJ2-7; possible D gene TRBD2, 6 bases. Germline-derived CDR1 and CDR2 are SGHTA and FQGNSA. V was shortened by 4 bases and J by 2 bases, with 12 bases between the two germline ends. The CDR3 spans 14 residues. As DNA, the CDR3 is TGTGCCAGCAGCTCACGACTAGGTGCCTACGAGCAGTACTTC. The encoded protein is CASSSRLGAYEQYF.

The genes are TRBV11-2 and TRBJ2-5, with D uncertain. The CDR3 length is 14 residues. Germline V gene data show CDR1 as SGHAT and CDR2 as FQNNGV. Trimming cost V 1 base and J 5 bases, with 11 bases left between them. The CDR3: CASSLVVTVETQYF. CDR3 nucleotides: TGTGCCAGCAGCTTAGTTGTTACCGTCGAGACCCAGTACTTC.

This chain joins TRBV7-2 and TRBJ2-2; unclear D gene. The CDR3 totals 14 residues. Deletions cut 6 bases from V and 1 base from J, with 9 bases between. In germline, CDR1 is SGHTA, CDR2 FQGNSA. This CDR3 reads CASRPYENTGELFF. CDR3 DNA sequence: TGTGCCAGCAGACCATACGAGAACACCGGGGAGCTGTTTTTT.

The chain has TRBV25-1 and TRBJ2-5, with 11 nucleotides matching TRBD1. J was trimmed by 4 bases and V by 3 bases; bases with no gene match: 4. The CDR3 covers 15 residues. Germline CDR1 MGHDK, CDR2 SYGVNS. For the CDR3, the DNA is TGTGCCAGCAGTGATCGGACAGGGGGCTTAGAGACCCAGTACTTC. Its translation: CASSDRTGGLETQYF.

DNA of the CDR3: TGTGCCAGCAGCTTTTCAAAGACAGGGGTTAACTATGGCTACACCTTC. Amino acids: CASSFSKTGVNYGYTF. The chain is built from TRBV7-9 and TRBJ1-2; 8 nucleotides agree with TRBD1. This CDR3 spans 16 amino acids. The V and J ends lost 3 bases and 1 base, in that order; junction bases with no gene match: 7. CDR1 and CDR2 from the germline V gene are SEHNR and FQNEAQ (reference sequence).

The chain has TRBV5-6 and TRBJ2-3; D unclear. Germline V gene data show CDR1 as SGHDT and CDR2 as YYEEEE. This CDR3 region has 14 residues. Trimming took 3 bases from V and 0 from J, leaving 8 bases between them. CDR3 DNA: TGTGCCAGCAGCTCCACACCGAGCACAGATACGCAGTATTTT. Amino acid sequence: CASSSTPSTDTQYF.